This T cell receptor (beta chain) was captured in a study of cytomegalovirus exposure and HLA in healthy donors. This CDR3 spans 18 amino acids. In germline, CDR1 is SQVTM, CDR2 ANQGSEA. The V gene end was trimmed by 4 bases and the J gene end by 3 bases; junction bases not matched to a gene: 15. This clone was recorded a few times. Both 60 Vbeta primers and 13 Jbeta primers went into the PCR. Produced via immunoSEQ multiplex PCR; TCRdb's table is partial and in-frame only. The data show about 200,000 clones, more than 9.5% seen once. The source material was PBMCs. The TCR sequence derives from a man in his fifties in good health and CMV-seropositive. The rearrangement uses TRBV29-1 and TRBJ1-1; 12 bases fit TRBD1. CDR3 sequence (DNA): TGCAGCGTTGCACCCCCCGGGACAGGGGGCGCGATGGACACTGAAGCTTTCTTT. Its translation: CSVAPPGTGGAMDTEAFF.